A single sample is the source of the 10 T cell receptor beta chains below, sequenced in a study of CD4+ T cells in melanoma. Repertoires were generated with immunoSEQ multiplex PCR, while TCRdb's copy carries only in-frame clones and drops some. This sample has over 8,000 clones, with around 70% found just once. The source material was tumor tissue. Receptors were obtained from a human donor with melanoma.

This clone is judged medium-sized. The rearrangement links TRBV9 to TRBJ2-1, with TRBD2 matching over 9 bases. Germline trimming cut 6 bases from V and 9 bases from J; bases unmatched to any gene: 4. CDR3 length: 12 residues. The germline V gene encodes CDR1 SGDLS and CDR2 YYNGEE. The CDR3 region has the DNA TGTGCCAGCAAGGGACTAGCTCCTGAGCAGTTCTTC. Translation gives CASKGLAPEQFF.

Remarks on this clone: The same CDR3 arises from other DNA sequences in this sample as well. The chain is built from TRBV6-5 and TRBJ2-2; D perhaps matches TRBD2 (5 bases). Trimming removed 2 bases at V and 5 bases at J, with 9 bases between. Looked up from germline, CDR1 is MNHEY and CDR2 is SVGAGI. The length of the CDR3 is 14 residues. The CDR3 DNA reads as TGTGCCAGCAGTTACGATTCGGGGACCGGGGAGCTGTTTTTT. Amino acids: CASSYDSGTGELFF.

The rearrangement joins TRBV7-8 to TRBJ1-1; D not resolved. Germline CDR1 SGHVS, CDR2 FQNEAQ. The CDR3 totals 13 residues. Trimming took off 1 base at V and 0 bases at J, with 3 bases between the two ends. CDR3 region: CASSLGMNTEAFF. The CDR3 nucleotides read TGTGCCAGCAGCTTAGGCATGAACACTGAAGCTTTCTTT.

This chain's CDR3 is CASSPGGGFDTEAFF. Written as DNA, the CDR3 is TGCGCCAGCAGCCCCGGCGGGGGTTTCGACACTGAAGCTTTCTTT. The V gene is TRBV5-1, the J gene TRBJ1-1; D possibly corresponds to TRBD1 (5 bases). Germline V lookup: CDR1 SGHRS, CDR2 YFSETQ. This CDR3 comprises 15 residues. Between the trimmed V and J ends, which lost 4 bases and 3 bases, there was a span of 16 bases.

This chain links TRBV5-6 with TRBJ1-1; perhaps TRBD1 as D (5 bases). V was cut by 4 bases and J by 11 bases, with 18 bases left in between. The CDR3 contains 13 residues. Looked up from germline, CDR1 is SGHDT and CDR2 is YYEEEE. CDR3 nucleotide sequence: TGTGCCAGCAGCCGGGGACCCTCGAAGGGGGCTTTCTTT. It translates to CASSRGPSKGAFF.

The chain uses TRBV6-1 and TRBJ2-7, with TRBD2 matching over 7 bases. In germline, CDR1 is MNHNS, CDR2 SASEGT. The J segment lost 3 bases and the V segment lost 7 bases, leaving 12 bases of the junction unmatched. This CDR3 contains 15 residues. DNA for the CDR3: TGTGCCAGCACTGCGTCTCCCAGGACTAGCTACGAGCAGTACTTC. Translating gives CASTASPRTSYEQYF.

The chain has TRBV7-6 and TRBJ2-6; D not resolved. The CDR3 consists of 15 residues. The V end was cut by 1 base, the J end by 1 base, with 5 bases between. Germline V CDR1 and CDR2: SGHVS, FNYEAQ. The CDR3 reads CASSLGPSGANVLTF. CDR3 in DNA: TGTGCCAGCAGCTTAGGACCGTCTGGGGCCAACGTCCTGACTTTC.

The genes are TRBV19 and TRBJ2-2; D ambiguous. Trimming left V 5 bases short and J 1 base short, with 5 bases between. CDR1 is LNHDA and CDR2 is SQIVND in the germline V gene (reference sequence). There are 13 residues in the CDR3. This CDR3 is CASSRRNTGELFF. Here the CDR3 DNA reads TGTGCCAGTAGTCGTCGGAACACCGGGGAGCTGTTTTTT.

The chain employs TRBV4-1 and TRBJ2-5; maybe TRBD2 (7 bases). V was pared by 3 bases and J by 2 bases, with 13 bases between. CDR1 and CDR2 (germline): MGHRA, YSYEKL. The CDR3 has 15 residues. This CDR3 reads CASSHGGGPQETQYF. CDR3 coding DNA: TGCGCCAGCAGCCACGGCGGGGGCCCACAAGAGACCCAGTACTTC.

The rearrangement links TRBV5-1 to TRBJ2-5, with a possible D match to TRBD1 (5 bases). The CDR3 totals 15 residues. V dropped 0 bases and J dropped 2 bases, with 11 bases sitting between them. CDR1 is SGHRS and CDR2 is YFSETQ in the germline V gene. DNA for the CDR3: TGCGCCAGCAGCTTGGGCCCGTCAGGGCAAGAGACCCAGTACTTC. Its translation is CASSLGPSGQETQYF.